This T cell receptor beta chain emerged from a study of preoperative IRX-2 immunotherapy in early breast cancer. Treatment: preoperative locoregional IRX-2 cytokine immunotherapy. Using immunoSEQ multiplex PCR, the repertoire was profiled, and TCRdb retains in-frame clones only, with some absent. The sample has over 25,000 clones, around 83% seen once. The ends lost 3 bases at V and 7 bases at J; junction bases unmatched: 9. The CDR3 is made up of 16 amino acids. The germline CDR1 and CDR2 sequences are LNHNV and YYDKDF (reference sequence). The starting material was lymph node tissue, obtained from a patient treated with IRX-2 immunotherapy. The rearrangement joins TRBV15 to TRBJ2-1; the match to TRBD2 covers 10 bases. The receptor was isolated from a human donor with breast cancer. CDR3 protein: CATSSPRASGRNEQFF. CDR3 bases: TGTGCCACCAGCAGCCCCCGGGCTAGCGGGAGAAATGAGCAGTTCTTC.